This is a list of T cell receptor beta chains from one sample in a study of lymphopenia after photon versus proton radiotherapy. Assay used: immunoSEQ multiplex PCR; TCRdb lists only in-frame clones, some missing. The table has tens of thousands of clones, under 95% seen once; the top ten hold less than 3.5%. The input for sequencing was peripheral blood, taken from a patient treated with photon-based radiotherapy. The source is a woman between 65 and 79 years old with pancreatic cancer. Both conserved end residues are trimmed from each CDR3. Each record gives: CDR3 length, V gene, CDR3 protein.

CDR3 length: 10; V gene: TRBV11-2; CDR3 protein: ASSSGNNEQF
CDR3 length: 13; V gene: TRBV7-2; CDR3 protein: ASSLGTGFAYEQY
CDR3 length: 12; V gene: TRBV6-1; CDR3 protein: ASSDGPTSYEQY
CDR3 length: 13; V gene: TRBV27; CDR3 protein: ATARFDRPNTEAF
CDR3 length: 9; V gene: TRBV28; CDR3 protein: ASSLNGEQY
CDR3 length: 11; V gene: TRBV19; CDR3 protein: ASSDLGSQPQH
CDR3 length: 11; V gene: TRBV19; CDR3 protein: ASSIETTYEQY
CDR3 length: 17; V gene: TRBV28; CDR3 protein: ASSFYGRDRSSGANVLT
CDR3 length: 13; V gene: TRBV4-2; CDR3 protein: ASSPLARSYNEQF
CDR3 length: 12; V gene: TRBV7-2; CDR3 protein: ASSAGRAEGQQY
CDR3 length: 10; V gene: TRBV2; CDR3 protein: ASSVSHYGYT
CDR3 length: 10; V gene: TRBV10-3; CDR3 protein: AISEFGRWQY
CDR3 length: 12; V gene: TRBV28; CDR3 protein: ASSLIATRTEQY
CDR3 length: 13; V gene: TRBV27; CDR3 protein: ASRLTSGAYNEQF
CDR3 length: 13; V gene: TRBV27; CDR3 protein: ASSLTRVNTGELF
CDR3 length: 9; V gene: TRBV29-1; CDR3 protein: SVERGETQY